A selection of T cell receptor beta chains follows, all from one sample in a study of cytomegalovirus exposure and HLA in healthy donors. TCRdb's copy holds only in-frame clones and misses some; the assay was immunoSEQ multiplex PCR. The sample holds around 130,000 clones, roughly four fifths seen once. Specimen: PBMCs. Receptors originate from a woman in her forties or fifties in good health and CMV-seropositive. The CDR3 runs from the conserved cysteine through the conserved F or W. The D gene is left open where the match is weak. Some rows have no size entry. The others give once, few or many, or a class for an expanded clone.

>TRBD1|TRBV7-2|once|TRBJ2-1
TGTGCCAGCAGCTTAACAGGGGGCAAGTCAAATGAGCAGTTCTTC
CASSLTGGKSNEQFF
>-|TRBV5-6|few|TRBJ1-2
TGTGCCAGCAGCCTACGGGGGTATGGCTACACCTTC
CASSLRGYGYTF
>TRBD1|TRBV19|-|TRBJ1-5
TGTGCCAGTAGCGGACAGGGGGCGCGGGCTCAGCCCCAGCATTTT
CASSGQGARAQPQHF
>-|TRBV2|-|TRBJ2-1
TGTGCCAGCGTGCGGGACCCCCCTAATGAGCAGTTCTTC
CASVRDPPNEQFF
>TRBD2|TRBV10-3|-|TRBJ2-2
TGTGCCATCAGTAGGACTAGCGGGGGGGCGTCGAACACCGGGGAGCTGTTTTTT
CAISRTSGGASNTGELFF
>-|TRBV5-1|once|TRBJ2-5
TGCGCCAGCAGCCCCCCGTCTGCCCGTCGAGAGTCCCAGTACTTC
CASSPPSARRESQYF
>TRBD2|TRBV13|-|TRBJ2-1
TGTGCCAGCAGCTCCTCCGGGACTAGTCGGAATGAGCAGTTCTTC
CASSSSGTSRNEQFF
>-|TRBV4-1|-|TRBJ1-5
TGCGCCAGCAGCCCAAGCAGCAATCAGCCCCAGCATTTT
CASSPSSNQPQHF
>-|TRBV5-5|-|TRBJ1-2
TGTGCCAGCACCCGGTCGGGGAGTAACTATGGCTACACCTTC
CASTRSGSNYGYTF
>TRBD2|TRBV11-2|-|TRBJ2-1
TGTGCCAGCAGCTACGCAGCGGGGGGCCTATTCTTC
CASSYAAGGLFF
>-|TRBV6-5|-|TRBJ2-7
TGTGCCAGCAGGCCCGACAGTGTCAGCTCCTACGAGCAGTACTTC
CASRPDSVSSYEQYF
>TRBD1|TRBV6-1|-|TRBJ1-5
TGTGCCAGCACTGTACAGGGGCCATCGCCCCAGCATTTT
CASTVQGPSPQHF
>-|TRBV6-6|-|TRBJ1-2
TGTGCCAGCAGCCTAGGGACACCCTCGGATGGCTACACCTTC
CASSLGTPSDGYTF
>-|TRBV6-5|-|TRBJ2-3
TGTGCCAGCAGTCAAACTCGGGGGGCAGCTACGCAGTATTTT
CASSQTRGAATQYF
>-|TRBV2|-|TRBJ2-5
TGTGCCAGCAGTGGCTCGGAGGGCCAAGAGACCCAGTACTTC
CASSGSEGQETQYF
>-|TRBV7-8|-|TRBJ1-4
TGTGCCAGCAGCTGGGGGACCGGGGGTGAAAAACTGTTTTTT
CASSWGTGGEKLFF
>-|TRBV11-3|-|TRBJ2-7
TGTGCCAGCAGCCCGGCCGTTCGCGGCGAGCAGTACTTC
CASSPAVRGEQYF
>TRBD2|TRBV11-2|-|TRBJ2-3
TGTGCCAGCAGCCTCGGGGGGGCCCGGCTCTCAGATACGCAGTATTTT
CASSLGGARLSDTQYF
>TRBD1|TRBV18|-|TRBJ1-1
TGTGCCAGCTCATCTACAGGGGAGAACACTGAAGCTTTCTTT
CASSSTGENTEAFF
>TRBD1|TRBV19|-|TRBJ2-7
TGTGCCAGTAGGCCGGACAGGGAAGGCGAGCAGTACTTC
CASRPDREGEQYF
>-|TRBV11-2|-|TRBJ2-7
TGTGCCAGCAGCTTAATCCAACTTGCAGGACAGTACTTC
CASSLIQLAGQYF
>-|TRBV20-1|-|TRBJ2-7
TGCAGTGCTAGAGTGGAGGACGAGCAGTACTTC
CSARVEDEQYF
>-|TRBV5-6|few|TRBJ2-5
TGTGCCAGCAGCTTGGCCCTTAGTGGCGGGGCCCTCCAAGAGACCCAGTACTTC
CASSLALSGGALQETQYF
>TRBD1|TRBV5-1|few|TRBJ1-1
TGCGCCAGCAGATTCGGGACAGGGGGCATGGCTGAAGCTTTCTTT
CASRFGTGGMAEAFF
>-|TRBV5-1|-|TRBJ2-7
TGCGCCAGCAGCTTGAGTCCCGGGACGGTCCGGGAGGAGCAGTACTTC
CASSLSPGTVREEQYF
>TRBD1|TRBV10-3|few|TRBJ2-7
TGTGCCATCCGAAGTGGGGACAGAGGATACGAGCAGTACTTC
CAIRSGDRGYEQYF
>-|TRBV19|-|TRBJ1-4
TGTGCCAGTAGTATAATAAATGAAAAACTGTTTTTT
CASSIINEKLFF
>-|TRBV20-1|once|TRBJ2-7
TGCAGTGCGCCGCTAGCCTACGAGCAGTACTTC
CSAPLAYEQYF
>-|TRBV6-1|few|TRBJ2-7
TGTGCCAGCAGTGAACTTGCGCCCTACGAGCAGTACTTC
CASSELAPYEQYF
>TRBD2|TRBV5-1|few|TRBJ2-1
TGCGCCAGCAGCTTGGTAGCGGGGGTGAACAATGAGCAGTTCTTC
CASSLVAGVNNEQFF
>-|TRBV28|-|TRBJ1-1
TGTGCCAGCAGTTTACGCGTCACTGAAGCTTTCTTT
CASSLRVTEAFF
>-|TRBV27|-|TRBJ2-7
TGTGCCAGCAGTCCCTCGGGCGGACACCAGTACGAGCAGTACTTC
CASSPSGGHQYEQYF
>TRBD1|TRBV5-8|-|TRBJ2-7
TGTGCCAGCAGCGCGGGACAGGGGTACTACGAGCAGTACTTC
CASSAGQGYYEQYF
>TRBD2|TRBV29-1|-|TRBJ2-1
TGCAGCGCCCAAGGACGGCTCAGCGGGGCAGGGTACAATGAGCAGTTCTTC
CSAQGRLSGAGYNEQFF
>-|TRBV14|-|TRBJ1-2
TGTGCCAGCAGCCAAGTAGCGATCTATGGCTACACCTTC
CASSQVAIYGYTF
>-|TRBV5-6|-|TRBJ1-2
TGTGCCAGCAGCGCCGACAGGTTTGATGGCTACACCTTC
CASSADRFDGYTF
>-|TRBV7-9|-|TRBJ2-7
TGTTCCAGCAGCTTAGGGTGGCAAGAGCAGTACTTC
CSSSLGWQEQYF
>-|TRBV30|-|TRBJ1-5
TGTGCCTGGAGTGCAGGGGCAATTACTTATCAGCCCCAGCATTTT
CAWSAGAITYQPQHF
>-|TRBV11-3|-|TRBJ1-2
TGTGCCAGCAGTTCGGGCCCCGGGAGGGGCTACACCTTC
CASSSGPGRGYTF
>TRBD2|TRBV9|once|TRBJ2-5
TGTGCCAGCAGCGTAGGGCCAGCGGGGATACGAGAGACCCAGTACTTC
CASSVGPAGIRETQYF
>TRBD1|TRBV29-1|-|TRBJ2-7
TGCAGCGTATCCAGGGGGACAGGGAGCTCCTACGAGCAGTACTTC
CSVSRGTGSSYEQYF
>-|TRBV6-5|-|TRBJ2-5
TGTGCCCGCAGTTACTCCCTAGGAGCGGGCCCTGGGACCCAGTACTTC
CARSYSLGAGPGTQYF
>TRBD1|TRBV2|once|TRBJ1-1
TGTGCCAGCAGTGAATACCCCCAGGGGGCGCCCACTGAAGCTTTCTTT
CASSEYPQGAPTEAFF
>TRBD1|TRBV23-1|-|TRBJ1-5
TGCGCCAGCAGTGTCCTACAGGGGGCAGGGAGCAATCAGCCCCAGCATTTT
CASSVLQGAGSNQPQHF
>-|TRBV30|-|TRBJ1-2
TGTGCCTGGAGTCAACCTAACCCGGGCTACACCTTC
CAWSQPNPGYTF
>TRBD1|TRBV4-2|-|TRBJ2-3
TGTGCCAGCAGCCAATCGAACAGGGGGGTTCCAGATACGCAGTATTTT
CASSQSNRGVPDTQYF
>TRBD2|TRBV6-1|many|TRBJ2-3
TGTGCCAGCAGTGACAGGGGCGGGGGGCCAGATACGCAGTATTTT
CASSDRGGGPDTQYF
>-|TRBV6-5|-|TRBJ1-2
TGTGCCAGCAGTTCCGACCGCATTCCAGGGGTGAGCTACACCTTC
CASSSDRIPGVSYTF
>TRBD1|TRBV4-3|-|TRBJ2-2
TGCGCCAGCACCCCAAGCGTAGGGACAGGGGGCACCGGGGAGCTGTTTTTT
CASTPSVGTGGTGELFF
>TRBD1|TRBV30|-|TRBJ2-1
TGTGCCTGGAGGACAGGGGGTTGGGGGCAGTTCTTC
CAWRTGGWGQFF
>TRBD1|TRBV5-1|-|TRBJ2-1
TGCGCCAGCAGCTTGGTGGACACGACAGGGGACAATGAGCAGTTCTTC
CASSLVDTTGDNEQFF
>-|TRBV5-1|-|TRBJ1-1
TGCGCCAGCAGCTTGTCAGGGATGAACACTGAAGCTTTCTTT
CASSLSGMNTEAFF
>-|TRBV18|-|TRBJ1-1
TGTGCCAGCTCACCAGGGCAGGACACTGAAGCTTTCTTT
CASSPGQDTEAFF
>-|TRBV30|-|TRBJ2-1
TGTGCCTGGAGTGGGAGTTACAATGAGCAGTTCTTC
CAWSGSYNEQFF
>-|TRBV9|-|TRBJ1-3
TGTGCCAGCAGCGCGACAGGAGTAACCTCTGGAAACACCATATATTTT
CASSATGVTSGNTIYF